The rows below give T cell receptor beta chains drawn from one sample of a study of shared clonotypes between healthy human individuals. Method: immunoSEQ multiplex PCR; TCRdb's copy keeps in-frame clones and lacks some. The sample holds about 1.9 million clones; around 93% are singletons and the top ten take around 1.7%. Input material: naive CD8+ T cells from PBMCs. Receptor source: a man aged 18 to 35 in good health. Some clones in this sample may be carry-over from other donors' samples. Both conserved end residues are part of each CDR3. A D gene is named only where the DNA matches it firmly. Expanded clones get a size class; other rows say once, few or many, or leave the size out.

>NA|TRBJ2-1|NA|TRBV7-8
CASSSRAADNNEQFF
TGTGCCAGCAGCTCCCGCGCAGCGGATAACAATGAGCAGTTCTTC
>NA|TRBJ2-1|NA|TRBV19
CASSLGRGNEQFF
TGTGCCAGTAGTCTCGGGCGGGGCAATGAGCAGTTCTTC
>NA|TRBJ1-2|TRBD1|TRBV5-4
CASSGRQGGTYGYTF
TGTGCCAGCAGCGGCCGACAGGGGGGGACCTATGGCTACACCTTC
>NA|TRBJ1-1|NA|TRBV28
CASSMPGGTEAFF
TGTGCCAGCAGCATGCCGGGGGGGACTGAAGCTTTCTTT
>NA|TRBJ2-1|TRBD2|TRBV6-5
CASSLSGSTHNEQFF
TGTGCCAGCAGTCTTAGCGGGAGTACCCACAATGAGCAGTTCTTC
>NA|TRBJ2-1|TRBD2|TRBV6-6
CASIRNPLAAYNEQFF
TGTGCCAGCATCAGAAATCCTCTAGCGGCTTACAATGAGCAGTTCTTC
>NA|TRBJ2-7|NA|TRBV27
CASSFGGSYEQYF
TGTGCCAGCAGTTTTGGCGGCTCCTACGAGCAGTACTTC
>NA|TRBJ2-3|NA|TRBV30
CAWGNGQGTQYF
TGTGCCTGGGGGAATGGGCAGGGAACGCAGTATTTT
>NA|TRBJ1-3|NA|TRBV28
CASSLYSGNTIYF
TGTGCCAGCAGTTTATATAGTGGAAACACCATATATTTT
>NA|TRBJ2-7|TRBD1|TRBV10-3
CAISEWDRGTYEQYF
TGTGCCATCAGTGAGTGGGACAGGGGAACCTACGAGCAGTACTTC
>once|TRBJ1-5|TRBD1|TRBV27
CASSGQVGSNQPQHF
TGTGCCAGCAGTGGACAGGTCGGGAGCAATCAGCCCCAGCATTTT
>NA|TRBJ2-1|TRBD1|TRBV6-5
CASSYSSGGAYNEQFF
TGTGCCAGCAGTTACTCATCAGGGGGCGCTTACAATGAGCAGTTCTTC
>NA|TRBJ1-2|NA|TRBV11-2
CASSSGGLGGYTF
TGTGCCAGCAGCTCTGGGGGACTCGGAGGCTACACCTTC
>NA|TRBJ2-1|TRBD2|TRBV7-3
CASSFGLAGGGNEQFF
TGTGCCAGCAGCTTCGGACTAGCGGGAGGTGGTAATGAGCAGTTCTTC
>NA|TRBJ1-1|TRBD1|TRBV19
CASSIDRESMNTEAFF
TGTGCCAGTAGTATCGACAGGGAGTCGATGAACACTGAAGCTTTCTTT
>NA|TRBJ2-1|NA|TRBV28
CASLAALGDEQFF
TGTGCCAGCTTAGCGGCCCTAGGGGACGAGCAGTTCTTC
>NA|TRBJ1-1|NA|TRBV7-3
CASSLDGRTQFALNTEAFF
TGTGCCAGCAGCTTAGACGGGCGGACGCAGTTTGCCCTGAACACTGAAGCTTTCTTT
>NA|TRBJ2-7|NA|TRBV4-1
CASSQTRYYEQYF
TGCGCCAGCAGCCAGACCAGATACTACGAGCAGTACTTC
>NA|TRBJ2-7|TRBD1|TRBV6-5
CASSRDRGSSYEQYF
TGTGCCAGCAGTCGGGACAGGGGAAGCTCCTACGAGCAGTACTTC
>NA|TRBJ1-1|NA|TRBV25-1
CASSEWGGGANTEAFF
TGTGCCAGCAGTGAATGGGGTGGCGGGGCAAACACTGAAGCTTTCTTT
>once|TRBJ2-7|NA|TRBV7-9
CASRDGGSGYEQYF
TGTGCCAGCAGGGACGGGGGATCGGGCTACGAGCAGTACTTC
>NA|TRBJ2-7|TRBD2|TRBV6-4
CASSPEAGLSYEQYF
TGTGCCAGCAGTCCAGAAGCGGGGCTCTCCTACGAGCAGTACTTC
>NA|TRBJ2-5|NA|TRBV28
CASSLWRNEYF
TGTGCCAGCAGTTTATGGCGGAACGAGTACTTC
>once|TRBJ2-1|TRBD2|TRBV4-2
CASSQDELAGELYEQFF
TGTGCCAGCAGCCAAGATGAGCTAGCGGGAGAATTGTATGAGCAGTTCTTC